This is a list of T cell receptor beta chains from one sample in a study of T cells in Graves' hyperthyroidism and ophthalmopathy. TCRdb independently ran MiXCR on the multiplex PCR reads; one entry per CDR3 protein. Among approximately 400,000 distinct CDR3 sequences listed, about 15% were seen once. The sequencing input was blood. These receptor sequences come from a woman in her twenties or thirties with Graves' hyperthyroidism. Each CDR3 is given with its conserved first and last residue. D genes are given only for firm matches. Clone size is shown for a subset of rows, as once, few, many or a class of expanded clone.

j_gene,abundance,v_gene,d_gene,CDR3aa,CDR3nt
TRBJ2-3,many,TRBV28,TRBD1,CASSSGDRGPSTDTQYF,TGTGCCAGCAGTTCAGGAGACAGGGGCCCCAGCACAGATACGCAGTATTTT
TRBJ1-2,.,TRBV29-1,TRBD1,CSGGTGGDGYTF,TGCAGCGGAGGGACAGGGGGAGATGGCTACACCTTC
TRBJ1-2,.,TRBV30,TRBD1,CAWSYRGLGGYTF,TGTGCCTGGAGTTACAGGGGATTAGGGGGCTACACCTTC
TRBJ2-2,many,TRBV28,TRBD1,CASKSPSGQGNTGELFF,TGTGCCAGCAAATCACCTTCTGGACAGGGAAACACCGGGGAGCTGTTTTTT
TRBJ2-5,few,TRBV5-1,TRBD2,CASSLGLGLAGGPQETQYF,TGCGCCAGCAGCTTGGGGCTCGGACTAGCGGGAGGGCCCCAAGAGACCCAGTACTTC
TRBJ1-6,few,TRBV2,TRBD1,CASSVDRAYNSPLHF,TGTGCCAGCAGTGTCGACAGGGCGTATAATTCACCCCTCCACTTT
TRBJ2-3,few,TRBV6-5,.,CASSWMTDTQYF,TGTGCCAGCAGTTGGATGACAGATACGCAGTATTTT
TRBJ2-5,many,TRBV27,TRBD1,CASSRDRGWETQYF,TGTGCCAGCAGTCGGGACAGGGGGTGGGAGACCCAGTACTTC
TRBJ1-2,many,TRBV6-1,.,CASSSSPLYGYTF,TGTGCCAGCAGCTCCTCTCCCCTTTATGGCTACACCTTC
TRBJ2-5,few,TRBV24-1,TRBD2,CATSDPPSGGEETQYF,TGTGCCACCAGTGATCCCCCCTCCGGGGGGGAAGAGACCCAGTACTTC
TRBJ1-1,many,TRBV10-3,.,CAISGDTGTEAFF,TGTGCCATCAGCGGGGACACGGGAACTGAAGCTTTCTTT
TRBJ2-7,.,TRBV11-2,TRBD1,CASSLGRTGEVLGRYEQYF,TGTGCCAGCAGCCTGGGGAGGACAGGGGAAGTCTTGGGTCGCTACGAGCAGTACTTC
TRBJ2-1,many,TRBV18,.,CASSPLQGSYNEQFF,TGTGCCAGCTCACCATTACAGGGCTCCTACAATGAGCAGTTCTTC
TRBJ1-1,.,TRBV19,.,CASSNGGAPEAFF,TGTGCCAGTAGTAACGGGGGGGCGCCTGAAGCTTTCTTT
TRBJ2-7,many,TRBV3-1,TRBD1,CASSLRGTGVGYEQYF,TGTGCCAGCAGCCTTCGAGGGACAGGGGTGGGCTACGAGCAGTACTTC
TRBJ2-3,few,TRBV24-1,TRBD1,CATSDPRQGGTDTQYF,TGTGCCACCAGTGATCCTCGACAGGGAGGCACAGATACGCAGTATTTT
TRBJ2-5,few,TRBV9,.,CASSVTELEQETQYF,TGTGCCAGCAGCGTGACAGAGTTGGAGCAAGAGACCCAGTACTTC
TRBJ2-1,many,TRBV18,TRBD1,CASSPPTGSVNEQFF,TGTGCCAGCTCACCACCGACAGGGAGCGTTAATGAGCAGTTCTTC
TRBJ2-2,.,TRBV4-1,TRBD1,CASSQPRDRPPGELFF,TGCGCCAGCAGCCAGCCCCGGGACAGACCGCCCGGGGAGCTGTTTTTT
TRBJ2-1,.,TRBV7-2,TRBD2,CASSSSGRSYNEQSF,TGTGCCAGCAGTTCTAGCGGGAGGTCCTACAATGAGCAGTCCTTC